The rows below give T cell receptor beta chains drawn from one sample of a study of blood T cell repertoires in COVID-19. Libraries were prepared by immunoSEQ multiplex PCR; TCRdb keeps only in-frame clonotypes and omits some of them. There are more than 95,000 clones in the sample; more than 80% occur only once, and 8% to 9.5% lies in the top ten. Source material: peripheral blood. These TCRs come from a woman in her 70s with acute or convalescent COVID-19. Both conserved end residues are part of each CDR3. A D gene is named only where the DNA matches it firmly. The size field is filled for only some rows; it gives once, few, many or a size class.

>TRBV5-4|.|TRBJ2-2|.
CASSPTGNTGELFF
TGTGCCAGCAGCCCGACTGGGAACACCGGGGAGCTGTTTTTT
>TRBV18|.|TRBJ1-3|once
CASQPGTYSGNTIYF
TGTGCCAGCCAGCCAGGGACTTACTCTGGAAACACCATATATTTT
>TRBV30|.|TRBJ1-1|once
CAWSLLDPGTEAFF
TGTGCCTGGAGCCTCCTTGACCCGGGCACTGAAGCTTTCTTT
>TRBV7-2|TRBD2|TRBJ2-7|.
CASSRTSGRYEQYF
TGTGCCAGCAGCCGGACTAGCGGGCGGTACGAGCAGTACTTC
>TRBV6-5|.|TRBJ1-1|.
CASSYSMAGPAEAFF
TGTGCCAGCAGTTACTCGATGGCAGGGCCGGCTGAAGCTTTCTTT
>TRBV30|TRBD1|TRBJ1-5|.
CAWSDKWTGNQPQHF
TGTGCCTGGAGCGATAAATGGACAGGGAATCAGCCCCAGCATTTT
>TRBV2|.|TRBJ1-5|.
CASSRDIVQQPQHF
TGTGCCAGCAGCCGGGACATTGTCCAACAGCCCCAGCATTTT
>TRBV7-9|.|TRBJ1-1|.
CASSPGRQNTEAFF
TGTGCCAGCAGTCCAGGGAGGCAGAACACTGAAGCTTTCTTT
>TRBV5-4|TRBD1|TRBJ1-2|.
CASSSRLQTGVYGYTF
TGTGCCAGCAGCTCCCGCCTCCAGACAGGGGTCTATGGCTACACCTTC
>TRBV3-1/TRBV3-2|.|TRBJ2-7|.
CASSQAGNLVYEQYF
TGTGCCAGCAGCCAAGCAGGGAACCTGGTCTACGAGCAGTACTTC
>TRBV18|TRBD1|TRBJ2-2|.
CASSPVLDRGDTGELFF
TGTGCCAGCTCACCAGTTTTGGACAGGGGGGACACCGGGGAGCTGTTTTTT
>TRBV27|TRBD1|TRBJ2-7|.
CASRSGTGTYEQYF
TGTGCCAGCCGCAGTGGGACAGGGACCTACGAGCAGTACTTC
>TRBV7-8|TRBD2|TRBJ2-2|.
CASRRTAGVNTGELFF
TGTGCCAGCAGGAGAACGGCGGGGGTCAACACCGGGGAGCTGTTTTTT
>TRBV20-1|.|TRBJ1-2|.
CSASPQDPNYGYTF
TGCAGTGCTAGTCCCCAGGATCCTAACTATGGCTACACCTTC
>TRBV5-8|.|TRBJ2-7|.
CASSLNTYEQYF
TGTGCCAGCAGCTTGAATACCTACGAGCAGTACTTC
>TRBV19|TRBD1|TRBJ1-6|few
CATSGQGYSPLHF
TGTGCCACATCGGGACAGGGCTATTCACCCCTCCACTTT
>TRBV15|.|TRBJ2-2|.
CATSRGLVAGELFF
TGTGCCACCAGCCGAGGGTTGGTGGCAGGGGAGCTGTTTTTT
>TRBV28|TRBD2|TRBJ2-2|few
CASEGLAEIANTGELFF
TGTGCCAGCGAGGGACTAGCGGAAATCGCGAACACCGGGGAGCTGTTTTTT
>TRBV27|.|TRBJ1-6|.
CASVSSVPLHF
TGTGCCAGCGTCTCCAGTGTCCCCCTCCACTTT
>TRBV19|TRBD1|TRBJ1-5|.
CASRGTGGAQPQHF
TGTGCCAGTAGAGGGACAGGGGGTGCTCAGCCCCAGCATTTT
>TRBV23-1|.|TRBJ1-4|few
CASSQSHPASANEKLFF
TGCGCCAGCAGTCAATCCCACCCCGCCTCGGCTAATGAAAAACTGTTTTTT
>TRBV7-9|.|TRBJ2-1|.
CASSINDRVYNEQFF
TGTGCCAGCAGCATCAACGACCGGGTATACAATGAGCAGTTCTTC
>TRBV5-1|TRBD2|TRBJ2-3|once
CASSFIFAPPLAGVPDTQYF
TGCGCCAGCAGCTTTATCTTCGCCCCCCCCCTAGCGGGAGTCCCAGATACGCAGTATTTT
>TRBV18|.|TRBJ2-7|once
CASSLDSLQYF
TGTGCCAGCTCTCTCGACAGCCTGCAGTACTTC
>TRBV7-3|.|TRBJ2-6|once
CASSSTGSGANVLTF
TGTGCCAGCAGTTCTACAGGGTCAGGGGCCAACGTCCTGACTTTC
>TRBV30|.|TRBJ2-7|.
CAWSREYEQYF
TGTGCCTGGAGTCGGGAGTACGAGCAGTACTTC
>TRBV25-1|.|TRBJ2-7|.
CASSLPGGSEQYF
TGTGCCAGCAGCTTACCAGGGGGGTCCGAGCAGTACTTC
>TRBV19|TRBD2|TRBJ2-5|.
CASRNPTSGNQETQYF
TGTGCCAGTAGAAATCCGACTAGCGGAAACCAAGAGACCCAGTACTTC
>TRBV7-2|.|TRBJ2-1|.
CASNLAERLIGNEQFF
TGTGCCAGCAACTTAGCGGAACGACTAATAGGCAATGAGCAGTTCTTC
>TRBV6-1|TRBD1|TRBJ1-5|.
CASSEAGQGAHQPQHF
TGTGCCAGCAGTGAGGCTGGGCAGGGGGCGCATCAGCCCCAGCATTTT
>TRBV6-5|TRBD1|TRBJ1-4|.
CASRPGTAFEKLFF
TGTGCCAGCAGACCCGGGACAGCTTTTGAAAAACTGTTTTTT
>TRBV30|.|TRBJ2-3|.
CACLTSPADTQYF
TGTGCCTGCCTCACCTCTCCAGCAGATACGCAGTATTTT
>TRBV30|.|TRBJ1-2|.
CAWSRGISYGYTF
TGTGCCTGGAGTAGAGGGATAAGCTATGGCTACACCTTC
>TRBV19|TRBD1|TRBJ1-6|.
CASSIGHQGVFSPLHF
TGTGCCAGTAGTATAGGGCACCAGGGGGTTTTTTCACCCCTCCACTTT
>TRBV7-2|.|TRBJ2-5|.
CASSLVHGGGETQYF
TGTGCCAGCAGCTTAGTTCACGGTGGAGGAGAGACCCAGTACTTC
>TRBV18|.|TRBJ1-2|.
CASSVSNEGSGYGYTF
TGTGCCAGCTCAGTCTCGAATGAGGGCAGTGGCTATGGCTACACCTTC
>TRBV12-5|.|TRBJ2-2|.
CASGPLTGGPGTGELFF
TGTGCTAGTGGTCCCCTGACCGGGGGGCCCGGCACCGGGGAGCTGTTTTTT
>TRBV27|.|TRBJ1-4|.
CASSLLPLVPGQTNEKLFF
TGTGCCAGCAGTTTGCTCCCCCTAGTCCCGGGACAAACTAATGAAAAACTGTTTTTT
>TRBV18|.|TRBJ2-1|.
CASSATQGNEQFF
TGTGCCAGCTCAGCGACACAGGGAAATGAGCAGTTCTTC
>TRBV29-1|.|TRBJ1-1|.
CSVRTAEAFF
TGCAGCGTTCGGACAGCTGAAGCTTTCTTT
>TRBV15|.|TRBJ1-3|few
CATSRDPVSSGNTIYF
TGTGCCACCAGCAGAGATCCCGTGTCGTCTGGAAACACCATATATTTT
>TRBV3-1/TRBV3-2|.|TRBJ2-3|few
CASSQAVYTDTQYF
TGTGCCAGCAGCCAAGCGGTATACACAGATACGCAGTATTTT
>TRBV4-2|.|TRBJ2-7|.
CASSQDLVGSGGREQYF
TGTGCCAGCAGCCAAGATTTGGTTGGTAGCGGAGGCCGCGAGCAGTACTTC
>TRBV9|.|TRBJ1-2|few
CASSRGDNYGYTF
TGTGCCAGCAGTAGGGGTGATAACTATGGCTACACCTTC
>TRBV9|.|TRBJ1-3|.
CASSPWGGGPGNTIYF
TGTGCCAGCAGCCCCTGGGGGGGTGGCCCTGGAAACACCATATATTTT
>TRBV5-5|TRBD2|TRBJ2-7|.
CASSLRLAGASYEQYF
TGTGCCAGCAGCTTGAGGCTAGCGGGAGCTTCCTACGAGCAGTACTTC
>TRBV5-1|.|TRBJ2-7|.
CASSLVVGEQYF
TGCGCCAGCAGCTTGGTGGTCGGCGAGCAGTACTTC
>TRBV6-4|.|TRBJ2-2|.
CASSANREINTGELFF
TGTGCCAGCAGCGCCAACAGGGAAATTAACACCGGGGAGCTGTTTTTT
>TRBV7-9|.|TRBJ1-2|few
CASSFEGGYGYTF
TGTGCCAGCAGCTTCGAGGGTGGCTATGGCTACACCTTC
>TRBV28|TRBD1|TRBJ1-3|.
CASSLAGQGALGGNTIYF
TGTGCCAGCAGTTTAGCGGGACAGGGGGCTTTAGGTGGAAACACCATATATTTT
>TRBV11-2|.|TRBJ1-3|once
CASSFRRGSGNTIYF
TGTGCCAGCAGCTTCCGAAGGGGCTCTGGAAACACCATATATTTT
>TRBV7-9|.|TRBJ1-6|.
CASSPRGGASYNSPLHF
TGTGCCAGCAGCCCAAGAGGGGGAGCCTCCTATAATTCACCCCTCCACTTT
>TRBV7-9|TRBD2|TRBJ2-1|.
CASSPEAWWASGVVEQFF
TGTGCCAGCAGCCCAGAGGCGTGGTGGGCTAGCGGGGTTGTCGAGCAGTTCTTC
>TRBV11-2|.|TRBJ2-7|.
CASSLVQASYEQYF
TGTGCCAGCAGCTTAGTCCAGGCCTCCTACGAGCAGTACTTC
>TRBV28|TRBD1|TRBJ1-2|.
CASRMTGNDGYTF
TGTGCCAGCAGAATGACAGGGAACGATGGCTACACCTTC